The sequence of this T cell receptor (beta chain) was determined in a study of CD8 T cells in ankylosing spondylitis. TCRdb reprocessed the 5' RACE reads via MiXCR and lists one record per CDR3 protein. The sample has under 200,000 distinct CDR3 sequences, around a tenth seen once. This clonotype was picked up a small number of times. Sequenced input: blood, either unsorted or a sorted T cell fraction (not recorded which). This TCR was sampled from a female donor with ankylosing spondylitis or in good health (not recorded which).

The CDR3 region has the DNA TGTGCCAGCAGTTCGTCCGGACTAGCGGGTTACAATGAGCAGTTCTTC. It specifies CASSSSGLAGYNEQFF. The chain joins TRBV27 to TRBJ2-1; 11 bases fit TRBD2. Trimming took 4 bases from V and 4 from J; bases not matched to a gene: 6. Germline V lookup: CDR1 MNHEY, CDR2 SMNVEV (reference sequence). The CDR3 is made up of 16 amino acids.